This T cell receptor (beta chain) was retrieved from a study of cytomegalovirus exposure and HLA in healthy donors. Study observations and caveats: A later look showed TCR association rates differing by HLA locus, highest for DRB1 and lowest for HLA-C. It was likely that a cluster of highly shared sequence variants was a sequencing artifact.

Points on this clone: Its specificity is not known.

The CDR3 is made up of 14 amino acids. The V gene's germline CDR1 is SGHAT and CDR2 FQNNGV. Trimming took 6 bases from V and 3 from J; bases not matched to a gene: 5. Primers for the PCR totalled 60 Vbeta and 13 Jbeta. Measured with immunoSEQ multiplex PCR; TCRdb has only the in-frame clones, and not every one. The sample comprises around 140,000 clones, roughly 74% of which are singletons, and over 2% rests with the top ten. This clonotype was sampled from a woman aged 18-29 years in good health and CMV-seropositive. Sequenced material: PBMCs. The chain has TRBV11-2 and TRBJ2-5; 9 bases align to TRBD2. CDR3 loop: CASSHSGGKETQYF. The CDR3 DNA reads TGTGCCAGCAGTCACAGCGGGGGGAAAGAGACCCAGTACTTC.